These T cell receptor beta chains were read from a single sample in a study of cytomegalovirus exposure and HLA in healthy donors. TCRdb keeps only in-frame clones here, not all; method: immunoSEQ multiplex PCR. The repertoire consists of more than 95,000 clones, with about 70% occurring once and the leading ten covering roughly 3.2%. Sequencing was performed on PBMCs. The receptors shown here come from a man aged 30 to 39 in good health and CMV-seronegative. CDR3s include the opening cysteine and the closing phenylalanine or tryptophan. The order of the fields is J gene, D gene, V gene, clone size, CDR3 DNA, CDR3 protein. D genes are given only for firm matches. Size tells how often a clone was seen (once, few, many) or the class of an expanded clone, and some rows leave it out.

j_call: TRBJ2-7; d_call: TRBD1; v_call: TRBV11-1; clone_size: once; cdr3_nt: TGTGCCAGCAGCTTAAACAGGGGGAGGTCCTACGAGCAGTACTTC; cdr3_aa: CASSLNRGRSYEQYF
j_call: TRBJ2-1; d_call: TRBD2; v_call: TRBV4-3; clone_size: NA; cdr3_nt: TGCGCCAGCAGCCAAGAACCCGCCCCGACTAGCGGGTCCAACAATGAGCAGTTCTTC; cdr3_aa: CASSQEPAPTSGSNNEQFF
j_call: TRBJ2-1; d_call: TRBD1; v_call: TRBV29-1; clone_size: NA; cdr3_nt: TGCAGCGTTGAGACAGGGACAGGGGAGGCCTACAATGAGCAGTTCTTC; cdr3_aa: CSVETGTGEAYNEQFF
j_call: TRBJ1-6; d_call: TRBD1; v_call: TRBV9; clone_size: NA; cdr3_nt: TGTGCCAGCAGCGTAGGGGACAGAGTAATAACCCTCCACTTT; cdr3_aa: CASSVGDRVITLHF
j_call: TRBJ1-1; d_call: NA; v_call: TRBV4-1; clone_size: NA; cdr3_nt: TGCGCCAGCAGCCAAGGAGACATCCGTACTGAAGCTTTCTTT; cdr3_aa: CASSQGDIRTEAFF
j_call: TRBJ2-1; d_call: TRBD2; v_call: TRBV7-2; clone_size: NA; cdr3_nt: TGTGCCAGCAGCTCGCTAGCGGGACGGAATGAGCAGTTCTTC; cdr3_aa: CASSSLAGRNEQFF
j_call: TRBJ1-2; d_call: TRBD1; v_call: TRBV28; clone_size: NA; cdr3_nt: TGTGCCAGCAGTCCCCCGGGACAGGGAGAAATCTATGGCTACACCTTC; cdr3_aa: CASSPPGQGEIYGYTF
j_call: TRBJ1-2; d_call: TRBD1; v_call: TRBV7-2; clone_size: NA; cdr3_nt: TGTGCCAGCAGCCGACGACAGGGGGATGGCTACACCTTC; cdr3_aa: CASSRRQGDGYTF
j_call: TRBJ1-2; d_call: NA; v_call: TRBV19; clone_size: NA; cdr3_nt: TGTGCCAGTAGAAACAGACAGCGAGATCCTGGTGGCTACACCTTC; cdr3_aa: CASRNRQRDPGGYTF
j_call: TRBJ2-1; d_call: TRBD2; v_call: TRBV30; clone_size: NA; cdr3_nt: TGTGCCTACCAAAGCGGGAGCTCCTACAATGAGCAGTTCTTC; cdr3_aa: CAYQSGSSYNEQFF
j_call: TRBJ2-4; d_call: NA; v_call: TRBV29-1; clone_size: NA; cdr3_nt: TGCAGCGTCATTGACGGGGGTGGAAACATTCAGTACTTC; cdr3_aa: CSVIDGGGNIQYF
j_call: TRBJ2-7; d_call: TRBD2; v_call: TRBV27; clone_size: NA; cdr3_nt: TGTGCCACCGGGGGACTAGCGGGAGGGCAGGACGAGCAGTACTTC; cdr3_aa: CATGGLAGGQDEQYF
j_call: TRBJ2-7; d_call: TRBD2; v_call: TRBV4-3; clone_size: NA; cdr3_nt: TGCGCCAGCAGCCAGTCAACTAGCGGGGCTCTTTACGAGCAGTACTTC; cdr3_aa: CASSQSTSGALYEQYF
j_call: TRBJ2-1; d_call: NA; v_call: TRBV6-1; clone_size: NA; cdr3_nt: TGTGCCAGCAGTGAAACGGAGGGGGCCCACAATGAGCAGTTCTTC; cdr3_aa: CASSETEGAHNEQFF
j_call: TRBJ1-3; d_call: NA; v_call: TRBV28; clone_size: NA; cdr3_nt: TGTGCCAGCAGTTTGGAGTACTCTGGAAACACCATATATTTT; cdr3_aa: CASSLEYSGNTIYF
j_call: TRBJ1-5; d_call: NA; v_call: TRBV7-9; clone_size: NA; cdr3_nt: TGTGCCAGCAGCCTCTGGACAGTGGGTAGCAATCAGCCCCAGCATTTT; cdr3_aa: CASSLWTVGSNQPQHF
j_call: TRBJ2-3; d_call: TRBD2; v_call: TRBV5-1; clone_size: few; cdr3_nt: TGCGCCAGCAGCTTGTCGGGAGGACACACAGATACGCAGTATTTT; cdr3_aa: CASSLSGGHTDTQYF
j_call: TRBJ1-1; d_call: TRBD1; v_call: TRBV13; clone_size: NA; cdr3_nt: TGTGCCAGTAAGCCCGACAGGGGGCTTGGCACTGAAGCTTTCTTT; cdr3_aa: CASKPDRGLGTEAFF
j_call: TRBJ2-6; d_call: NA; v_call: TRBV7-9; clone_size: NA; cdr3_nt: TGTGCCAGCAGCTCCCTTCGGTTCTCTGGGGCCAACGTCCTGACTTTC; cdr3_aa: CASSSLRFSGANVLTF
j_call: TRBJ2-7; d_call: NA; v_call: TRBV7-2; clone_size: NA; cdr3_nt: TGTGCCAGCAGCCTAACGACAGGTCACCACGAGCAGTACTTC; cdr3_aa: CASSLTTGHHEQYF
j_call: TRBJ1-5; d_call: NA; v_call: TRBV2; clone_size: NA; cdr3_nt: TGTGCCAGCCGAGACCCCGGGGAGCATTATAGCAATCAGCCCCAGCATTTT; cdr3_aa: CASRDPGEHYSNQPQHF
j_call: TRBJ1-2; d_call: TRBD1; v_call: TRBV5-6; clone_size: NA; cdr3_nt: TGTGCCAGCAGCTTGGGGACAGGGAATGGCTACACCTTC; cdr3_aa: CASSLGTGNGYTF
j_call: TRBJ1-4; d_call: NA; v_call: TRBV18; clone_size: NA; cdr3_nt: TGTGCCAGCTCACGTTCAGGGGTGGATGAAAAACTGTTTTTT; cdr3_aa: CASSRSGVDEKLFF
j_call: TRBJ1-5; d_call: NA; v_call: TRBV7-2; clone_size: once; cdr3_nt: TGTGCCAGCTCAAGCGGGCAGGGCTATAGCAATCAGCCCCAGCATTTT; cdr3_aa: CASSSGQGYSNQPQHF
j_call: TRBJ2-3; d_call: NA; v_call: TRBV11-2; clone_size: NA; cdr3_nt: TGTGCCAGCAGTTCCCGGGACTTAGCGAAAGATACGCAGTATTTT; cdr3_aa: CASSSRDLAKDTQYF
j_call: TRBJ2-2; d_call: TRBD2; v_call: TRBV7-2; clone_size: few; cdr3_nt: TGTGCCAGCAGCTTCAGGCTAGCGGGAGGGTTCACCGGGGAGCTGTTTTTT; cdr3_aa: CASSFRLAGGFTGELFF
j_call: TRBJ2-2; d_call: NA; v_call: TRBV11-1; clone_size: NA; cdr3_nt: TGTGCCAGCAGCTTAGGATTACGTGCGAGTAGAACCGGGGAGCTGTTTTTT; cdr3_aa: CASSLGLRASRTGELFF
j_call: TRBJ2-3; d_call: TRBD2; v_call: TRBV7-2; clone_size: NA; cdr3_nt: TGTGCCAGCAGCACCGCGGGAGGGCGTACAGATACGCAGTATTTT; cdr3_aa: CASSTAGGRTDTQYF
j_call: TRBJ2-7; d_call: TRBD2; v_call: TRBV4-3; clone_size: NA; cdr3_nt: TGCGCCAGCAGCCAAGGACTAGCGGACTACGAGCAGTACTTC; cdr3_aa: CASSQGLADYEQYF
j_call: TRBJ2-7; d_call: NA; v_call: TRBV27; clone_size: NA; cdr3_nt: TGTGCCAGCAGTTCCTGGGGGACACTAGAGCAGTACTTC; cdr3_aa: CASSSWGTLEQYF
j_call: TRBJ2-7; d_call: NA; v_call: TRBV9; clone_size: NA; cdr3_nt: TGTGCCAGCAGCGTAGCGACTAATTACGAGCAGTACTTC; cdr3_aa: CASSVATNYEQYF
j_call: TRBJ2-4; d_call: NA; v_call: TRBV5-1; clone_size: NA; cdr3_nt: TGCGCCAGCAGCTTTCGGGAGGGCGGGGACAGTCAGTACTTC; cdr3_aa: CASSFREGGDSQYF
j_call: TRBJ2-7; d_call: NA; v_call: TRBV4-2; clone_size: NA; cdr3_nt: TGTGCCAGCAGCCCCGCAATTCAGTACGAGCAGTACTTC; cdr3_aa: CASSPAIQYEQYF
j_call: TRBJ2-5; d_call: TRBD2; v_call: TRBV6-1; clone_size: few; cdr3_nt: TGTGCCAGCACCCTGACTAGCGGGAGAGAGACCCAGTACTTC; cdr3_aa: CASTLTSGRETQYF
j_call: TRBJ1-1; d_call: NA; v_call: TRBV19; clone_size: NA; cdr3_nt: TGTGCCAGTAGTAACGTTGCGGGAGCGCGAGCTTTCTTT; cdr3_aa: CASSNVAGARAFF
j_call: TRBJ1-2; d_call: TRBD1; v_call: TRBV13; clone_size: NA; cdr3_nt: TGTGCCAGCAGCTTCGACAGGGGGGGCTACACCTTC; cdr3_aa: CASSFDRGGYTF
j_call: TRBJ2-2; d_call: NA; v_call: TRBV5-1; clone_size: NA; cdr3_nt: TGCGCCAGCAGCTTTCGAACACCAGGCAACACCGGGGAGCTGTTTTTT; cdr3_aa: CASSFRTPGNTGELFF
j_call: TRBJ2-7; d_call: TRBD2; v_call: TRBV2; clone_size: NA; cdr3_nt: TGTGCCAGCAGTCCCTTAGCGGGAGCGGTCGAGCAGTACTTC; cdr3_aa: CASSPLAGAVEQYF
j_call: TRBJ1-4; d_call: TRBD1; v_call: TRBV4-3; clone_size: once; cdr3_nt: TGCGCCAGCAGCCATAACAGGGGGACTAATGAAAAACTGTTTTTT; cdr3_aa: CASSHNRGTNEKLFF